This T cell receptor beta chain originates from a study of blood T cells in healthy people across ages. Broader study findings: A conclusive naive versus antigen-experienced comparison was prevented by the unsorted PBMCs. A strong correlation between TCR beta diversity and naive T cell percentage was seen.

The V gene lost 1 base and the J gene lost 8 bases, with 8 bases spanning the gap. Germline CDR1 DFQATT, CDR2 SNEGSKA (reference sequence). This CDR3 has 12 residues. A word on this clonotype: Its cognate antigen is unknown.

Each donor's blood draw was roughly 9.5 milliliters of peripheral blood. Combining a sample-barcoded 5' primer with a J-beta primer mix, a second PCR ran for roughly 7 to 11 cycles. MiXCR, run by TCRdb on the 5' RACE reads, gives a single entry per CDR3 protein. Among some 1.5 million distinct CDR3 sequences listed, about 28% were seen once. This receptor was obtained from a woman in her twenties or thirties in good health. The sequencing input was blood. The V gene is TRBV20-1, the J gene TRBJ1-4; the D gene is possibly TRBD1 (5 bases). The DNA for the CDR3 is TGCAGTGCTAGAGCAGGGAGGGAAAAACTGTTTTTT. Encoded protein: CSARAGREKLFF.